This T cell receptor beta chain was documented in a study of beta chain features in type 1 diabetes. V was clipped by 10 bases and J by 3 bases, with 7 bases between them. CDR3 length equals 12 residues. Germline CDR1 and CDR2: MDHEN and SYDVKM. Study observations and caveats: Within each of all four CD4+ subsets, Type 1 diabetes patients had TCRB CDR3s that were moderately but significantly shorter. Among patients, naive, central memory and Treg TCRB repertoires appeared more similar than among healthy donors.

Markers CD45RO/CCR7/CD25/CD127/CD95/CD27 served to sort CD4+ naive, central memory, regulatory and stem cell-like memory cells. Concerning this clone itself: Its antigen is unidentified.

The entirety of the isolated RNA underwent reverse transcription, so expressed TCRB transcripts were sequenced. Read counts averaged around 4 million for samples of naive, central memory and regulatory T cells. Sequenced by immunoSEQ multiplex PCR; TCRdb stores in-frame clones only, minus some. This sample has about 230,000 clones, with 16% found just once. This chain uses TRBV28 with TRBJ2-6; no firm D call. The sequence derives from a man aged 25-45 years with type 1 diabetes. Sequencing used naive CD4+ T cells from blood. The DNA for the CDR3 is TGTGCCACCCTTTATGGGGCCAACGTCCTGACTTTC. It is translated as CATLYGANVLTF.